The entry below gives a single TCR beta chain sequence along with its context. Its target is unknown. Division of CD4+ cells produced a CD45RA+ naive subset and a CD45RA-negative memory subset. This specimen comes from a study of shared clonotypes between healthy human individuals. Each subset's genomic DNA was split evenly across several immunoSEQ plates. The repertoire was sequenced with immunoSEQ multiplex PCR; TCRdb's copy has only in-frame clones and lacks some. The sample carries 1.4 million or so clones, just under 99% recorded once. Germline CDR1 reads MNHEY; CDR2 reads SVGAGI. This CDR3 is 13 amino acids long. Between the trimmed V and J ends, which lost 8 bases and 0 bases, there was a span of 8 bases. Study-wide results and caveats: The study found lower generation probabilities in non-shared clonotypes than in those shared by all four donors.

This sequence was found in a man in his thirties or forties in good health. J is TRBJ1-3 and V is TRBV6-5; no firm D call. The sample consisted of naive CD4+ T cells sorted from blood. Described subset: CD45RA+ positively selected. The CDR3 nucleotides read TGTGCCAGCGTCACAGTCTCTGGAAACACCATATATTTT. Translation gives CASVTVSGNTIYF.